The 24 T cell receptor beta chains below come from one sample, sequenced in a study of blood T cells in healthy people across ages. With a J-beta primer mix and a sample-barcoded 5' primer, a second PCR ran roughly 7 to 11 cycles. TCRdb recomputed calls from the 5' RACE reads with MiXCR, one row per CDR3 protein. The table shows about 940,000 distinct CDR3 sequences, with around 46% occurring only once. Sequencing input: blood. These TCRs come from a man aged 30 to 45 in good health.

The gene calls are TRBV29-1 and TRBJ2-3; D ambiguous. This CDR3 has 13 amino acids. Germline-derived CDR1 and CDR2 are SQVTM and ANQGSEA. V dropped 6 bases and J dropped 1 base, with 11 bases sitting between them. The chain's CDR3 is CSVYPSGTDTQYF. DNA of the CDR3: TGCAGCGTGTACCCTAGTGGCACAGATACGCAGTATTTT.

The table lists this clonotype with a few counts. The V call is TRBV20-1, the J call TRBJ2-5; possibly TRBD1 for D (6 bases). Trimming removed 5 bases from V and 4 bases from J, with 14 bases in between. Germline V CDR1 and CDR2: DFQATT, SNEGSKA (reference sequence). The CDR3 sequence is 13 residues long. CDR3 region: CSAPTGSRETQYF. CDR3 nucleotides: TGCAGTGCTCCCACAGGGTCCCGAGAGACCCAGTACTTC.

This chain links TRBV2 with TRBJ2-1; TRBD1 matches at 8 bases. Judging by the DNA end, TRBJ2-7 fits better; the J call may be wrong. CDR3 length: 16 amino acids. Germline lookup yields CDR1 SNHLY and CDR2 FYNNEI. The CDR3 region has the DNA TGTGCCAGCAGTGGTAATCAGGGGGCGCGGTACAATGAGCAGTACTTC. Translating gives CASSGNQGARYNEQYF.

This clonotype was seen only a few times. V is TRBV5-5 and J is TRBJ2-1; TRBD2 matches 12 bases. This CDR3 region has 17 residues. Germline assignment: CDR1 SGHKS and CDR2 YYEKEE (reference sequence). The J segment lost 7 bases and the V segment lost 2 bases, leaving 10 bases of the junction unmatched. This CDR3 is CASSFELAGGRPNEQFF. For the CDR3, the DNA is TGTGCCAGCAGCTTCGAACTAGCGGGGGGCCGCCCAAATGAGCAGTTCTTC.

This clonotype turned up a few times. The chain combines TRBV12-3 or TRBV12-4 with TRBJ2-1, with 8 bases aligning to TRBD2. The CDR3 has 13 amino acids. Trimming at V came to 8 bases and at J to 6 bases, leaving 6 bases not matched to a gene. CDR3 sequence reads: CASGGGGPNEQFF. CDR3 bases: TGTGCCAGCGGAGGCGGGGGGCCCAATGAGCAGTTCTTC.

This clonotype came up a few times. The chain has TRBV7-2 and TRBJ2-7, with 7 nucleotides matching TRBD1. The CDR3 is 16 amino acids. The germline V gene encodes CDR1 SGHTA and CDR2 FQGNSA. The V segment lost 2 bases and the J segment 4 bases; nucleotides outside the gene matches: 11. CDR3 region: CASSLPTTGLSYEQYF. As DNA, the CDR3 is TGTGCCAGCAGCTTACCGACGACAGGGCTATCTTACGAGCAGTACTTC.

This sequence joins TRBV12-5 and TRBJ1-5; TRBD1 agrees at 8 bases. With 7 bases clipped from V and 2 bases from J, the junction kept 10 bases outside the gene matches. Germline values: CDR1 LGHNT, CDR2 FRNRAP. The CDR3 has 16 residues. This chain's CDR3 is CASAALGQGGNQPQHF. CDR3 bases: TGTGCTAGTGCCGCCCTCGGACAGGGAGGCAATCAGCCCCAGCATTTT.

This clonotype appeared a single time. The rearrangement uses TRBV2 and TRBJ1-2, with D uncertain. Germline V gene data show CDR1 as SNHLY and CDR2 as FYNNEI. Deletions cut 4 bases from V and 4 bases from J, with 13 bases between. The CDR3 runs 14 residues. The CDR3 protein is CASSGTDMTYGYTF. In nucleotides, the CDR3 is TGTGCCAGCAGTGGAACCGATATGACCTATGGCTACACCTTC. The whole variable domain, filled in from reference TRBV2 and TRBJ1-2, reads EPEVTQTPSHQVTQMGQEVILRCVPISNHLYFYWYRQILGQKVEFLVSFYNNEISEKSEIFDDQFSVERPDGSNFTLKIRSTKLEDSAMYFCASSGTDMTYGYTFGSGTRLTVV.

V is TRBV5-1 and J is TRBJ2-1; 7 bases align to TRBD1. CDR1 and CDR2 (germline): SGHRS, YFSETQ. The CDR3 loop spans 14 amino acids. J lost 4 bases, V lost 0 bases, and 1 base had no gene match. The CDR3 DNA reads TGCGCCAGCAGCTTGGCGGGACAGTACAATGAGCAGTTCTTC. This translates into CASSLAGQYNEQFF.

Only a few counts were recorded for this clonotype. The V call is TRBV6-5, the J call TRBJ2-4; 10 positions match TRBD1. After removal of 2 bases from V and 0 bases from J, the junction contained 10 bases not matched to a gene. CDR1 is MNHEY and CDR2 is SVGAGI in the germline V gene. This CDR3 has 19 amino acids. As DNA, the CDR3 is TGTGCCAGCAGTTACGTCGTCGGACAGGGGGACGCAGCCAAAAACATTCAGTACTTC. The encoded protein is CASSYVVGQGDAAKNIQYF.

V and J are TRBV6-5 and TRBJ2-1, with D possibly TRBD1 on 6 matching bases. Germline values: CDR1 MNHEY, CDR2 SVGAGI. V was clipped by 0 bases and J by 8 bases, with 23 bases between them. This CDR3 region has 18 residues. The CDR3 DNA sequence: TGTGCCAGCAGTTACTCCCCTCCACAGGGAACATGGAGCGATGAGCAGTTCTTC. Protein: CASSYSPPQGTWSDEQFF.

Only a few counts were recorded for this clonotype. The rearrangement joins TRBV28 to TRBJ2-7, with 10 bases aligning to TRBD1. CDR1 is MDHEN and CDR2 is SYDVKM in the germline V gene. This CDR3 has 13 residues. V lost 6 bases, J lost 5 bases, and 4 bases stayed unmatched. The CDR3 spells CASRPGTGDEQYF. DNA for the CDR3: TGTGCCAGCAGACCCGGGACAGGGGACGAGCAGTACTTC.

This clonotype was seen more than once but under ten times. The chain employs TRBV5-1 and TRBJ2-1, with 8 bases aligning to TRBD1. The J segment lost 8 bases and the V segment lost 4 bases, leaving 2 bases of the junction unmatched. The CDR3 consists of 12 residues. Germline CDR1 SGHRS, CDR2 YFSETQ. This CDR3 is CASSQGAHEQFF. The CDR3 nucleotides are TGCGCCAGCAGCCAGGGGGCACATGAGCAGTTCTTC.

This chain connects TRBV19 to TRBJ2-1; D not resolved. CDR3 length: 16 amino acids. From germline, CDR1 is LNHDA and CDR2 SQIVND (reference sequence). V was pared by 5 bases and J by 0 bases, with 14 bases between. The DNA for the CDR3 is TGTGCCAGTAGTCCAGGATGGGCGAGCTCCTACAATGAGCAGTTCTTC. It codes for CASSPGWASSYNEQFF. Full variable domain (remainder filled in from reference TRBV19 and TRBJ2-1): DGGITQSPKYLFRKEGQNVTLSCEQNLNHDAMYWYRQDPGQGLRLIYYSQIVNDFQKGDIAEGYSVSREKKESFPLTVTSAQKNPTAFYLCASSPGWASSYNEQFFGPGTRLTVL.

This chain's CDR3 is CASSFNSGGGQFF. CDR3 coding DNA: TGTGCCAGCAGCTTTAACTCGGGGGGGGGGCAGTTCTTC. The chain links TRBV7-2 to TRBJ2-1, with 8 positions matching TRBD2. This CDR3 contains 13 residues. Germline V gene sequence: CDR1 SGHTA, CDR2 FQGNSA. J gave up 12 bases and V 3 bases, and 7 bases lay outside the gene matches.

The J gene is TRBJ2-7, the V gene TRBV13; 8 nucleotides line up with TRBD2. The length of the CDR3 is 16 residues. The germline V gene encodes CDR1 PRHDT and CDR2 FYEKMQ (reference sequence). Trimming cost V 6 bases and J 0 bases; bases outside gene matches: 10. CDR3 nucleotides: TGTGCCAGCAGTTCCCTTAGCGGGGTGGACTCCTACGAGCAGTACTTC. The encoded protein is CASSSLSGVDSYEQYF.

This clonotype has only a few counts. The chain is built from TRBV6-2 or TRBV6-3 and TRBJ2-7; tentatively, D is TRBD2 (5 bases). CDR3 size: 11 residues. In germline, CDR1 is MNHEY, CDR2 SVGEGT. V was cut by 5 bases and J by 6 bases, with 8 bases left in between. In nucleotides, the CDR3 is TGTGCCAGCAGTGGACTGAGCGAGCAGTACTTC. It yields the protein CASSGLSEQYF.

The chain is built from TRBV4-1 and TRBJ1-4, with no clear D. The V end was cut by 1 base, the J end by 5 bases, with 11 bases between. Germline lookup yields CDR1 MGHRA and CDR2 YSYEKL. The CDR3 has 15 amino acids. CDR3 DNA sequence: TGCGCCAGCAGCCAAGGTCCGAGCCTCAATGAAAAACTGTTTTTT. Its translation is CASSQGPSLNEKLFF.

V and J are TRBV20-1 and TRBJ2-5, with TRBD2 matching over 11 bases. Germline loops: CDR1 DFQATT, CDR2 SNEGSKA (reference sequence). The trim removed 6 bases at V and 5 bases at J, leaving 5 bases unmatched. The CDR3 consists of 13 residues. The CDR3 nucleotides read TGCAGTGCCAAGACTAGCGGGGTTGAGACCCAGTACTTC. Its protein product is CSAKTSGVETQYF.

The J gene is TRBJ1-2, the V gene TRBV5-5, with D unresolved. Trimming pared 1 base from V and 3 bases from J, leaving 7 bases between. Germline lookup yields CDR1 SGHKS and CDR2 YYEKEE (reference sequence). This CDR3 is built from 13 residues. The CDR3 loop reads CASSLQLDYGYTF. The CDR3, as DNA: TGTGCCAGCAGCTTGCAATTGGACTATGGCTACACCTTC.

The chain has TRBV28 and TRBJ2-7, with 7 positions matching TRBD2. The CDR3 has 15 residues. Germline V gene lookup returns CDR1 MDHEN and CDR2 SYDVKM. Germline trimming cut 5 bases from V and 6 bases from J; bases unmatched to any gene: 13. This chain's CDR3 is CASSPSGGEGCEQYF. Written as DNA, the CDR3 is TGTGCCAGCAGTCCTTCAGGTGGGGAGGGCTGCGAGCAGTACTTC.

The chain has TRBV5-1 and TRBJ2-1, with D unclear. From germline, CDR1 is SGHRS and CDR2 YFSETQ. The CDR3 loop spans 13 amino acids. Trimming left V 4 bases short and J 9 bases short, with 14 bases between. In DNA form, the CDR3 reads TGCGCCAGCAGCCAAACCTCTAGGCGTGAGCAGTTCTTC. Its protein product is CASSQTSRREQFF.

This clonotype was counted between two and nine times. J is TRBJ2-7 and V is TRBV4-2; D gene uncertain. The germline V and J ends were trimmed by 1 base and 3 bases, with 7 bases remaining between them. Germline loops: CDR1 LGHNA, CDR2 YNFKEQ. This CDR3 region has 13 residues. CDR3 residues: CASSQGPFYEQYF. The CDR3 coding sequence is TGTGCCAGCAGCCAAGGGCCATTCTACGAGCAGTACTTC.

This sequence joins TRBV5-1 and TRBJ2-2; 8 bases are a match to TRBD2. The CDR3 runs to 17 residues. The V gene end was trimmed by 0 bases and the J gene end by 1 base; junction bases not matched to a gene: 5. Germline lookup yields CDR1 SGHRS and CDR2 YFSETQ. The CDR3 is CASSLGSSGGNTGELFF. Here the CDR3 DNA reads TGCGCCAGCAGCTTGGGTTCCAGCGGGGGGAACACCGGGGAGCTGTTTTTT.